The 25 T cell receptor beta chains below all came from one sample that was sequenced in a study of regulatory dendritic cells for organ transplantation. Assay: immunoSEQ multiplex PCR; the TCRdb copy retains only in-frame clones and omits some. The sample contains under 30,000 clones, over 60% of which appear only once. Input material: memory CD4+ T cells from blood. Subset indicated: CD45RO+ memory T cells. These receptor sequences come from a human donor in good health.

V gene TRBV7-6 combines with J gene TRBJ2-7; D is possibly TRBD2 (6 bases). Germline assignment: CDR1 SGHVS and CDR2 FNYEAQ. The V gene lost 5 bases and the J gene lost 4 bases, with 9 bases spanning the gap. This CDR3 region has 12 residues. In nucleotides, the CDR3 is TGTGCCAGCAGCCCGCGGGGTTACGAGCAGTACTTC. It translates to CASSPRGYEQYF.

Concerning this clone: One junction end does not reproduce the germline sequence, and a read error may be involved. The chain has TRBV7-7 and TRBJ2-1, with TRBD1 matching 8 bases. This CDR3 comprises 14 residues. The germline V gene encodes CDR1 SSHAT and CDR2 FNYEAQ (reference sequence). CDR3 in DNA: TGTGCTAGCAGCACTCAGGGGGCTTACAATGAGCAGTTCTTC. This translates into CASSTQGAYNEQFF.

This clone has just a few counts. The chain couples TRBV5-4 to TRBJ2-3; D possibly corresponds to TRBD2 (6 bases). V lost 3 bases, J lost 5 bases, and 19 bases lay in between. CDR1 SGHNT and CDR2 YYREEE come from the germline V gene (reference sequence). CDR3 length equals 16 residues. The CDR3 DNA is TGTGCCAGCAGCTCGGGCTTGGGTGTGGGGGGAGATACGCAGTATTTT. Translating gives CASSSGLGVGGDTQYF.

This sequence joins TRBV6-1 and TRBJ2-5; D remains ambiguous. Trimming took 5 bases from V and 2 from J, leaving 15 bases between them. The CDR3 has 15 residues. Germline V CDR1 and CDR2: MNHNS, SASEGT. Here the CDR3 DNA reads TGTGCCAGCAGTAAGGATTTGACGGTTCAAGAGACCCAGTACTTC. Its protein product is CASSKDLTVQETQYF.

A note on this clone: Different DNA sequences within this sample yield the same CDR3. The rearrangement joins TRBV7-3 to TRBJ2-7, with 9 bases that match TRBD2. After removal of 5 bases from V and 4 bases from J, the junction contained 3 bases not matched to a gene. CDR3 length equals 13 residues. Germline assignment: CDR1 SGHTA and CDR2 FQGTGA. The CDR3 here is CASSPAGGYEQYF. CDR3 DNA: TGTGCCAGCAGCCCCGCGGGGGGGTACGAGCAGTACTTC.

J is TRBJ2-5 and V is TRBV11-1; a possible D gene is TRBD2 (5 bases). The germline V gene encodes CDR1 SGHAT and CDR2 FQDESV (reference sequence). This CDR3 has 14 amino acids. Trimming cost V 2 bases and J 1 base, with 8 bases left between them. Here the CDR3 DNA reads TGTGCCAGCAGCTTATCTAGCACCCAAGAGACCCAGTACTTC. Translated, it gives CASSLSSTQETQYF.

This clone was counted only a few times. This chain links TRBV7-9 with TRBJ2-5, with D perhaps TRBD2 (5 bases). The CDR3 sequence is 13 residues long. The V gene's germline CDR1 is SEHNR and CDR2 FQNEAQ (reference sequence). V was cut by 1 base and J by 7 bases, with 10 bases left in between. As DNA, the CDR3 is TGTGCCAGCAGCTTAGGAGAGGGTGTGACCCAGTACTTC. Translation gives CASSLGEGVTQYF. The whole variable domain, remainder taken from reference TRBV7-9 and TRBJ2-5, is DTGVSQNPRHKITKRGQNVTFRCDPISEHNRLYWYRQTLGQGPEFLTYFQNEAQLEKSRLLSDRFSAERPKGSFSTLEIQRTEQGDSAMYLCASSLGEGVTQYFGPGTRLLVL.

The CDR3 DNA reads TGTGCCAGCAGTCACCGGGACGGTGCGGGCTACACCTTC. Its translation: CASSHRDGAGYTF. J is TRBJ1-2 and V is TRBV6-5; maybe TRBD1 (5 bases). Per the germline V gene, CDR1 is MNHEY and CDR2 is SVGAGI. Trimming pared 5 bases from V and 8 bases from J, leaving 15 bases between. The CDR3 is made up of 13 amino acids.

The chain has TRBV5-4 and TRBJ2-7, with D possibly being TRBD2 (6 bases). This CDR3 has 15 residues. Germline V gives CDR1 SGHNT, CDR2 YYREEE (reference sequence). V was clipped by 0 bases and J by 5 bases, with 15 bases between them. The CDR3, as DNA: TGTGCCAGCAGCTTGGGTCGGGGGAGTCGGAACGAGCAGTACTTC. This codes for CASSLGRGSRNEQYF.

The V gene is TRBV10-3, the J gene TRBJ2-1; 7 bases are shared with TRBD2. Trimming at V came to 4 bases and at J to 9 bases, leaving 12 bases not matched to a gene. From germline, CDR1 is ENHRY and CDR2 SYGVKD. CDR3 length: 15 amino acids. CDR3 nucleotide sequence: TGTGCCATCAGTGCGGCGGGAGCGCCGGGTAGTGAGCAGTTCTTC. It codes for CAISAAGAPGSEQFF.

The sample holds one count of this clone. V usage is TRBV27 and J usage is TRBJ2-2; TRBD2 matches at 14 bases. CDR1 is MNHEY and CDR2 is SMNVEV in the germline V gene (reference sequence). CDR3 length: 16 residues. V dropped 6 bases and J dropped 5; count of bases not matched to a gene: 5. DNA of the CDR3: TGTGCCAGCAGGGGACTAGCGGGGGCTAAAACCGGGGAGCTGTTTTTT. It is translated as CASRGLAGAKTGELFF.

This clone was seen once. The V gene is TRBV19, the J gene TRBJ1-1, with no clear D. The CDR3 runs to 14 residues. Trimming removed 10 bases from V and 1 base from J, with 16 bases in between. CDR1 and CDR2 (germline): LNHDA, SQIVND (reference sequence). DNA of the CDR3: TGTGCCACGCAAAGAGGAGGAGGGAACACTGAAGCTTTCTTT. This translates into CATQRGGGNTEAFF.

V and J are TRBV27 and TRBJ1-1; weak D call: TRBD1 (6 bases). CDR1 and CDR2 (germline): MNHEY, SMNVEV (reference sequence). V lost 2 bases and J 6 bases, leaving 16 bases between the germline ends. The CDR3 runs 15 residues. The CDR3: CASSLTSTGSPEAFF. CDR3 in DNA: TGTGCCAGCAGTTTAACATCTACAGGGAGCCCTGAAGCTTTCTTT.

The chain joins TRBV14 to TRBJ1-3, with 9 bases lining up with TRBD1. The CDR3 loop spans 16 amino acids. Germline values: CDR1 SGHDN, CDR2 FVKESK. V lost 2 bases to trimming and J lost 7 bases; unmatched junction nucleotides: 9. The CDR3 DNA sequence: TGTGCCAGCAGCCAAAGGGGGACAGGGTCCGGTAACACCATATATTTT. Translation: CASSQRGTGSGNTIYF.

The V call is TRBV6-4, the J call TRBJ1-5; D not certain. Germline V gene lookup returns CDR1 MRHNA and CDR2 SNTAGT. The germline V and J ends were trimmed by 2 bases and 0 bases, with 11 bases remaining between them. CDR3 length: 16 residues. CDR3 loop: CASSDPSSVSNQPQHF. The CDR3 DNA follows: TGTGCCAGCAGTGACCCCTCGTCGGTTAGCAATCAGCCCCAGCATTTT.

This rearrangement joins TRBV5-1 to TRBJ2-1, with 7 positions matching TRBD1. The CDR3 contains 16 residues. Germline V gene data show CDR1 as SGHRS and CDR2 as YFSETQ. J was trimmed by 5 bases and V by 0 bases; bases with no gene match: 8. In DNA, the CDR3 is TGCGCCAGCAGCTTGGCCCGACAGGGAGTCGACAATGAGCAGTTCTTC. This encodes CASSLARQGVDNEQFF.

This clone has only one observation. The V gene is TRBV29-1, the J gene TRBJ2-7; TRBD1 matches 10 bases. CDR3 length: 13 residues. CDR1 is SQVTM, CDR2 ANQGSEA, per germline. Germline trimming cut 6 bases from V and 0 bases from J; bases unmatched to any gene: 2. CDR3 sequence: CSVGTGASYEQYF. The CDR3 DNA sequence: TGCAGCGTGGGGACAGGGGCCTCCTACGAGCAGTACTTC.

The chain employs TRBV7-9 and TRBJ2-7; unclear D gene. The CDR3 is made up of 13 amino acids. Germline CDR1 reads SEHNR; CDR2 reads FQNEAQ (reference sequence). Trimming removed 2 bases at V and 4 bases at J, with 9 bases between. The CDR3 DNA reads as TGTGCCAGCAGCTTACGACTGACTTACGAGCAGTACTTC. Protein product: CASSLRLTYEQYF.

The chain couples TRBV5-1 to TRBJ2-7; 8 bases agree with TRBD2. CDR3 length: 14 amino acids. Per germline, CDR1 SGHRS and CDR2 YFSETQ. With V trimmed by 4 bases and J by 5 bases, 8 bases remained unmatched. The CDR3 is CASSAGTRLDEQYF. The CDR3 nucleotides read TGCGCCAGCAGCGCCGGGACTAGATTAGACGAGCAGTACTTC.

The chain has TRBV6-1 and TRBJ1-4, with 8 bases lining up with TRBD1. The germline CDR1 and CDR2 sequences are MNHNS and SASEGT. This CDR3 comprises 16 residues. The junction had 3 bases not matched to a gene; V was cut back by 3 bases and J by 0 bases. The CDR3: CASSDIQGATNEKLFF. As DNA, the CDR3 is TGTGCCAGCAGTGATATACAGGGGGCAACTAATGAAAAACTGTTTTTT.

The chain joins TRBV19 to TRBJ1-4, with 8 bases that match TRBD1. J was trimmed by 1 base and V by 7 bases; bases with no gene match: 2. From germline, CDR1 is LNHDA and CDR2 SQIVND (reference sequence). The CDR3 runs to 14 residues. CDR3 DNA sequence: TGTGCCAGTACAGGGGGCCGAACTAATGAAAAACTGTTTTTT. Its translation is CASTGGRTNEKLFF.

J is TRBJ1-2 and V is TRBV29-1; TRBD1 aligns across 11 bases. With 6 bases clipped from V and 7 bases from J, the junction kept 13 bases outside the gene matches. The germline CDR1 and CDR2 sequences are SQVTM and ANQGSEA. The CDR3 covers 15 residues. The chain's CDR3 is CSVRRPGQGESGYTF. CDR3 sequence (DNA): TGCAGCGTGCGGAGACCGGGACAGGGGGAATCTGGCTACACCTTC.

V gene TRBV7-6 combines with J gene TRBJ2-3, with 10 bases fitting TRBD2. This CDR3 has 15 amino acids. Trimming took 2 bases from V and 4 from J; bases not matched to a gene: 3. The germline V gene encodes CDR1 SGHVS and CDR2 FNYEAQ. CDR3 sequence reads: CASSLQRGGPDTQYF. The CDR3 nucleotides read TGTGCCAGCAGCTTACAGCGGGGGGGCCCAGATACGCAGTATTTT.

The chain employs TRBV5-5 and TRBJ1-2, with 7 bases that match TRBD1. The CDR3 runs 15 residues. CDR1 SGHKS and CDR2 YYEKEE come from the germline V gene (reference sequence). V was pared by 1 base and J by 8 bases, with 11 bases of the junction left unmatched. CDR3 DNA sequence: TGTGCCAGCAGCTTGAGCCTCGGGACAGCGTTAGGCTACACCTTC. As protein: CASSLSLGTALGYTF. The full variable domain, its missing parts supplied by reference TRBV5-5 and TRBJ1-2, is DAGVTQSPTHLIKTRGQQVTLRCSPISGHKSVSWYQQVLGQGPQFIFQYYEKEERGRGNFPDRFSARQFPNYSSELNVNALLLGDSALYLCASSLSLGTALGYTFGSGTRLTVV.

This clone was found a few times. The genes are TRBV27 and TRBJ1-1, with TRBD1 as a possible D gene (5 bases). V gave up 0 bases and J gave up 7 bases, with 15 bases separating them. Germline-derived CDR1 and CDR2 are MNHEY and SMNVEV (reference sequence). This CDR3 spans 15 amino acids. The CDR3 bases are TGTGCCAGCAGTTTATCTCGCGTGGCAGGGAGTGAAGCTTTCTTT. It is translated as CASSLSRVAGSEAFF.